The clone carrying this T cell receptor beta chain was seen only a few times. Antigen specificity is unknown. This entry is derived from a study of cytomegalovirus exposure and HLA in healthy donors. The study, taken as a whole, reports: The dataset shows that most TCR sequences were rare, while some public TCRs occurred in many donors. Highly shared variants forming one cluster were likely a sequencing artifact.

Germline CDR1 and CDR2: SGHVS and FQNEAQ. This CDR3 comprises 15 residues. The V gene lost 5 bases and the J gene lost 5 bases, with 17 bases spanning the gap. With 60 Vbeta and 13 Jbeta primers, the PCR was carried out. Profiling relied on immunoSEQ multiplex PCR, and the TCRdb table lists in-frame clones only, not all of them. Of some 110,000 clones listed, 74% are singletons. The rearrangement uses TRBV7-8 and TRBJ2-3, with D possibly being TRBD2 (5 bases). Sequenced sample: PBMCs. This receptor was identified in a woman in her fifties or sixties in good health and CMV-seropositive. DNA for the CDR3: TGTGCCAGCAGCCGGACTGTTCTTCGGGGAGATACGCAGTATTTT. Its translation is CASSRTVLRGDTQYF.